This T cell receptor beta chain was sequenced for a study of T-cell reconstitution after alpha-beta-depleted transplantation in children. The germline V gene has CDR1 SGHTA and CDR2 FQGNSA. The CDR3 consists of 15 residues. V gave up 0 bases and J gave up 7 bases, with 12 bases separating them. Molecular barcoding with unique molecular identifiers was used for the TCRbeta library. TCRdb ran MiXCR on the PCR reads and lists one entry per CDR3 protein. The repertoire includes approximately 350,000 distinct CDR3 sequences, 10% of them detected once, and around 2.3% sits in the top ten. The chain couples TRBV7-2 to TRBJ2-2, with D possibly matching TRBD1 (7 bases). The sequences come from PBMCs from the stem cell graft donor, collected from the stem cell graft. The TCR sequence derives from a human donor who donated a stem cell graft to a child with acute lymphoblastic leukemia. The CDR3 region has the DNA TGTGCCAGCAGCTTAGCTTCCAGGGGGGTCGGGGAGCTGTTTTTT. This encodes CASSLASRGVGELFF.